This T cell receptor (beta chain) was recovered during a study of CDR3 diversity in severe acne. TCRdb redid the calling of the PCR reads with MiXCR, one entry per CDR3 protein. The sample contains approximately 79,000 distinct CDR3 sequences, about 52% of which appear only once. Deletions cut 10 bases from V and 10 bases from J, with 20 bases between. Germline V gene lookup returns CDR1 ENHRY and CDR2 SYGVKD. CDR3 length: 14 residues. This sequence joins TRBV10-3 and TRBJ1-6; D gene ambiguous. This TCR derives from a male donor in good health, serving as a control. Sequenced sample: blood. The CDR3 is CASSPLRKWSPLHF. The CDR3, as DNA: TGTGCCAGCAGCCCACTTCGCAAATGGTCACCCCTCCACTTT.